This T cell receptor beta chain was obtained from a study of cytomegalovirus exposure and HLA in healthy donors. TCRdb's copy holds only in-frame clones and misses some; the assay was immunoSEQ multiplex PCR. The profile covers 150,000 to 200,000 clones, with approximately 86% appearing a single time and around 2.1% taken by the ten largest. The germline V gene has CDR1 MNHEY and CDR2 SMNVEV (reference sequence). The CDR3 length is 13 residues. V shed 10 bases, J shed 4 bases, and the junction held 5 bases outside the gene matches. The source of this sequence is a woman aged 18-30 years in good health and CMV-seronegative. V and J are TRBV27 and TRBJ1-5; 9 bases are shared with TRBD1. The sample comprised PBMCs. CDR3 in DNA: TGTGCCACGACAGGGGGTAGAAATCAGCCCCAGCATTTT. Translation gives CATTGGRNQPQHF.